This T cell receptor beta chain was documented in a study of cytomegalovirus exposure and HLA in healthy donors. The V end was cut by 0 bases, the J end by 2 bases, with 20 bases between. CDR3 length: 19 amino acids. Germline CDR1 reads MGHRA; CDR2 reads YSYEKL. A multiplex PCR was run with 60 Vbeta primers and 13 Jbeta primers. Repertoires were generated with immunoSEQ multiplex PCR, while TCRdb's copy carries only in-frame clones and drops some. The sample records fewer than 250,000 clones, about 80% being singletons. The sequence was obtained from a man aged 18 to 35 in good health and CMV-seronegative. This sequence joins TRBV4-1 and TRBJ2-1; D may be TRBD2 (5 bases). Sequenced input: PBMCs. CDR3 sequence reads: CASSQELFYGLQAYNEQFF. Written as DNA, the CDR3 is TGCGCCAGCAGCCAAGAGCTTTTTTATGGACTGCAGGCCTACAATGAGCAGTTCTTC.